The following is a T cell receptor (beta chain) sequence with its context. The assay was immunoSEQ multiplex PCR, and TCRdb's table has in-frame clones only and misses some. The sample shows roughly 770,000 clones, 90% to 98% of them seen only once. Only CD45RO-negative cells positively selected for CCR7 counted as naive CD8 cells, so terminally differentiated effector memory CD45RA+ cells were excluded. The data originate from a study of shared clonotypes between healthy human individuals. The CDR3 covers 14 residues. The germline gives CDR1 SEHNR, CDR2 FQNEAQ (reference sequence). Germline trimming cut 1 base from V and 7 bases from J; bases unmatched to any gene: 2.

This clonotype was obtained from a man aged 30 to 39 in good health. V is TRBV7-9 and J is TRBJ1-5; 9 bases map to TRBD1. The sequencing sample was made of naive CD8+ T cells sorted from blood. The CDR3 spells CASSLGTGEQPQHF. For the CDR3, the DNA is TGTGCCAGCAGCTTAGGGACAGGGGAACAGCCCCAGCATTTT.